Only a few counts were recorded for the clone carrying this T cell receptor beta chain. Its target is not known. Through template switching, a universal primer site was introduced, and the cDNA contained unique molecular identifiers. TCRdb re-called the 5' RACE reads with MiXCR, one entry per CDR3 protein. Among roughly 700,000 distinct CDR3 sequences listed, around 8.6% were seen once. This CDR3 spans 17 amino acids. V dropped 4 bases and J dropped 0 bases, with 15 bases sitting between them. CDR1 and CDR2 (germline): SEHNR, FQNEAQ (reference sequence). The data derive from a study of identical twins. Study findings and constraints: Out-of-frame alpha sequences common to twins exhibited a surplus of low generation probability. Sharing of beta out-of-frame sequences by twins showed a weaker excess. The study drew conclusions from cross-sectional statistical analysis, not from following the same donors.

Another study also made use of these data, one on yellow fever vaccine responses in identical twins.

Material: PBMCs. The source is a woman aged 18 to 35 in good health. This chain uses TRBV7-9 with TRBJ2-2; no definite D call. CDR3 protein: CASSSPPGSTNTGELFF. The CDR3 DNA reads TGTGCCAGCAGCTCTCCCCCCGGAAGTACGAACACCGGGGAGCTGTTTTTT.